What follows are 16 T cell receptor beta chains derived from one specimen sequenced in a study of spatial heterogeneity in lung cancer. Each CDR3 protein is one row after TCRdb ran MiXCR on the 5' RACE reads. The table includes about 110,000 distinct CDR3 sequences, 10% to 11% detected once. As to time point: blood at routine non-recurrence follow-up after resection. Source: PBMCs, taken at follow-up. All receptors come from a female donor with early-stage non-small cell lung cancer.

The CDR3 nucleotides read TGTGCCAGCGCGACAGCGTCGATTTCCTACGAGCAGTACTTC. Translating gives CASATASISYEQYF. The rearrangement links TRBV12-3 or TRBV12-4 to TRBJ2-7; a weak D match, TRBD1 (5 bases). CDR3 length: 14 residues. V dropped 8 bases and J dropped 1 base, with 15 bases sitting between them.

This chain connects TRBV3-1 to TRBJ1-6; TRBD1 might be the D (5 bases). Trimming removed 7 bases from V and 9 bases from J, with 10 bases in between. The CDR3 contains 12 residues. Germline V gene sequence: CDR1 LGHDT, CDR2 YNNKEL (reference sequence). CDR3 sequence: CASMRGGSPLHF. The CDR3 DNA is TGTGCCAGCATGAGGGGCGGTTCACCCCTCCACTTT.

This clonotype appeared a few times. CDR3 sequence reads: CASSTPSGPRGTGELFF. CDR3 sequence (DNA): TGTGCCAGCAGCACCCCGAGCGGACCAAGGGGCACCGGGGAGCTGTTTTTT. The genes are TRBV7-3 and TRBJ2-2, with D possibly being TRBD1 or TRBD2 (5 bases each). The germline V gene has CDR1 SGHTA and CDR2 FQGTGA. Trimming stripped 5 bases from V and 4 bases from J, with 20 bases between. CDR3 length equals 17 residues.

This clonotype was counted a few times. The V call is TRBV27, the J call TRBJ2-1, with 9 bases lining up with TRBD1. V lost 4 bases and J lost 7; bases outside the gene matches: 8. Germline values: CDR1 MNHEY, CDR2 SMNVEV (reference sequence). The CDR3 has 15 amino acids. The CDR3 sequence is CASSSYRGLENEQFF. CDR3 in DNA: TGTGCCAGCAGTTCCTACAGGGGGCTAGAGAATGAGCAGTTCTTC.

The chain combines TRBV20-1 with TRBJ2-7, with a tentative D call TRBD1 (6 bases). Germline V gene lookup returns CDR1 DFQATT and CDR2 SNEGSKA (reference sequence). The germline V and J ends were trimmed by 5 bases and 5 bases, with 16 bases remaining between them. The CDR3 extends over 13 amino acids. The CDR3 protein is CSARRQELHEQYF. DNA for the CDR3: TGCAGTGCTCGCCGACAGGAACTACACGAGCAGTACTTC.

Ten or more counts support this clonotype. Sequence at one end of the junction differs from germline and may be a read error. This chain's CDR3 is CASSLGNYNEQFF. The CDR3 DNA sequence: TGTGCCAGCAGCCTCGGAAATTACAATGAGCAGTTCTTC. The V call is TRBV5-1, the J call TRBJ2-1; no clear D gene. This CDR3 contains 13 residues. Germline assignment: CDR1 SGHRS and CDR2 YFSETQ.

The sample holds a few counts of this clonotype. This sequence joins TRBV27 and TRBJ1-2, with D possibly matching TRBD1 (6 bases). The CDR3 covers 14 residues. Germline-derived CDR1 and CDR2 are MNHEY and SMNVEV (reference sequence). Deletions cut 6 bases from V and 4 bases from J, with 15 bases between. The CDR3 reads CASSLTGGGYGYTF. In nucleotides, the CDR3 is TGTGCCAGCAGCTTGACAGGTGGAGGCTATGGCTACACCTTC.

This clonotype was recorded a few times. V is TRBV14 and J is TRBJ2-2; D remains ambiguous. Trimming left V 7 bases short and J 7 bases short, with 16 bases between. CDR3 length: 14 residues. CDR1 is SGHDN and CDR2 is FVKESK in the germline V gene. The CDR3 sequence: CASKINMEGGELFF. In DNA, the CDR3 is TGTGCCAGCAAAATAAACATGGAAGGCGGGGAGCTGTTTTTT.

This chain joins TRBV29-1 and TRBJ2-7; tentatively, D is TRBD2 (5 bases). CDR3 length: 12 amino acids. Germline lookup yields CDR1 SQVTM and CDR2 ANQGSEA. Deletions cut 4 bases from V and 1 base from J, with 8 bases between. The CDR3, as DNA: TGCAGCGTTGTATCGGGGTCCTACGAGCAGTACGTC. Amino acid sequence: CSVVSGSYEQYV.

This sequence joins TRBV6-5 and TRBJ2-2, with TRBD2 identical over 8 bases. With 0 bases clipped from V and 6 bases from J, the junction kept 9 bases outside the gene matches. In germline, CDR1 is MNHEY, CDR2 SVGAGI. This CDR3 contains 17 residues. The CDR3 sequence: CASSYSFGRAESGELFF. The CDR3 DNA is TGTGCCAGCAGTTACTCGTTCGGGAGGGCGGAATCCGGGGAGCTGTTTTTT.

There are many counts of this clonotype. The chain employs TRBV28 and TRBJ1-1; D not resolved. The CDR3 consists of 13 residues. Germline V gives CDR1 MDHEN, CDR2 SYDVKM. V was trimmed by 1 base and J by 5 bases, leaving 8 bases between them. DNA for the CDR3: TGTGCCAGCAGTTTATCGTCTCGGACTGAAGCTTTCTTT. Its translation: CASSLSSRTEAFF.

The chain recombines TRBV2 with TRBJ2-2, with D possibly being TRBD2 (6 bases). Germline V gene data show CDR1 as SNHLY and CDR2 as FYNNEI. V gave up 6 bases and J gave up 6 bases, with 14 bases separating them. This CDR3 spans 14 amino acids. CDR3 residues: CASSKTRVAGELFF. The CDR3 coding sequence is TGTGCCAGCAGCAAGACTAGGGTCGCCGGGGAGCTGTTTTTT.

About this clonotype: A junction end diverges from the germline sequence, so it may reflect a read error. This chain joins TRBV7-7 and TRBJ2-2, with D tentatively TRBD2 (5 bases). Germline V lookup: CDR1 SSHAT, CDR2 FNYEAQ (reference sequence). This CDR3 is built from 15 residues. The CDR3 protein is CASSLEIGGTGELFF. CDR3 in DNA: TGTGCTAGCAGCTTAGAAATCGGAGGAACCGGGGAGCTGTTTTTT.

This clonotype was counted a few times. Written as DNA, the CDR3 is TGTGCCAGTAGTAGGGGGACGGAGATGAACACTGAAGCTTTCTTT. This sequence encodes CASSRGTEMNTEAFF. V is TRBV19 and J is TRBJ1-1, with TRBD1 as a possible D gene (5 bases). This CDR3 has 15 residues. Trimming shortened V by 4 bases and J by 0 bases, and 12 bases separated the two germline ends. Per germline, CDR1 LNHDA and CDR2 SQIVND (reference sequence).

This clonotype came up many times. The gene calls are TRBV19 and TRBJ2-6; 7 bases map to TRBD1. This CDR3 is built from 16 residues. Trimming cost V 6 bases and J 0 bases; bases outside gene matches: 5. Germline values: CDR1 LNHDA, CDR2 SQIVND (reference sequence). The CDR3 DNA sequence: TGTGCCAGTAGGACAGGGAAAAGCTCTGGGGCCAACGTCCTGACTTTC. This codes for CASRTGKSSGANVLTF.

This chain links TRBV29-1 with TRBJ1-2; D remains unclear. Germline V gene lookup returns CDR1 SQVTM and CDR2 ANQGSEA. This CDR3 spans 11 amino acids. V lost 4 bases to trimming and J lost 6 bases, with 9 bases between them. The CDR3 nucleotides read TGCAGCGTTGGAAAATCTGATGGCTACACCTTC. Translated: CSVGKSDGYTF. The whole variable domain, remainder taken from reference TRBV29-1 and TRBJ1-2, is SAVISQKPSRDICQRGTSLTIQCQVDSQVTMMFWYRQQPGQSLTLIATANQGSEATYESGFVIDKFPISRPNLTFSTLTVSNMSPEDSSIYLCSVGKSDGYTFGSGTRLTVV.